A selection of T cell receptor beta chains follows, all from one sample in a study of T cell responses to AZD1222 COVID-19 vaccine. Clones were read by immunoSEQ multiplex PCR, and TCRdb kept only the in-frame ones, dropping some. The sample has tens of thousands of clones, approximately 89% seen once. The specimen was peripheral blood, collected on day 0 of MenACWY control vaccination. The receptors stem from an adult in good health. CDR3s include the opening cysteine and the closing phenylalanine or tryptophan. The order of the fields is J gene, clone size, CDR3 length, V gene, D gene, CDR3 DNA, CDR3 protein. A D gene is named only where the DNA matches it firmly. Part of the rows lack a size; the others show once, few, many or a class for expanded clones.

TRBJ2-4	.	13	TRBV11-3	.	TGTGCCAGCAGCTTGGGCAGTGGAAACATTCAGTACTTC	CASSLGSGNIQYF
TRBJ2-2	.	14	TRBV5-1	.	TGCGCCAGCAGACAAGTCCCGAACACCGGGGAGCTGTTTTTT	CASRQVPNTGELFF
TRBJ1-1	.	16	TRBV5-1	TRBD1	TGCGCCAGCAGCCCCCAGGGGGGGACGGGACCGAGTGAAGCTTTCTTT	CASSPQGGTGPSEAFF
TRBJ2-7	.	15	TRBV28	TRBD1	TGTGCCAGCAGTTTAATCCTCGACAGGGGGAACGAGCAGTACTTC	CASSLILDRGNEQYF
TRBJ1-6	.	16	TRBV6-1	.	TGTGCCAGCAGTGAATTGGCGGGCTCCTATAATTCACCCCTCCACTTT	CASSELAGSYNSPLHF
TRBJ2-1	.	15	TRBV7-9	.	TGTGCCAGCAGCTTGGGTGGCCAGTTTTACAATGAGCAGTTCTTC	CASSLGGQFYNEQFF
TRBJ2-5	.	14	TRBV18	.	TGTGCCAGCTCACCACCGGGGAACCAAGAGACCCAGTACTTC	CASSPPGNQETQYF
TRBJ2-3	.	14	TRBV11-2	.	TGTGCCAGCAGCCGGGGGCTAGCGTCAGATACGCAGTATTTT	CASSRGLASDTQYF
TRBJ2-2	.	17	TRBV7-8	TRBD1	TGTGCCAGCAGCACCCGGACAGGGGCTACGTACACCGGGGAGCTGTTTTTT	CASSTRTGATYTGELFF
TRBJ2-3	few	18	TRBV7-2	TRBD2	TGTGCCAGCAGCGCTGGGACTAGCGGGAGGAGGGTTCGCGGTACGCAGTATTTT	CASSAGTSGRRVRGTQYF
TRBJ1-2	.	12	TRBV12-3/TRBV12-4	.	TGTGCCAGCAGCGAGGTAAACTATGGCTACACCTTC	CASSEVNYGYTF
TRBJ2-7	.	13	TRBV29-1	.	TGCAGCGTTGAGGGGGTGGACTCCTACGAGCAGTACTTC	CSVEGVDSYEQYF
TRBJ1-2	.	15	TRBV7-2	TRBD1	TGTGCCAGCAGCTTAGATGGACAGGGGAAGAGTGGCTACACCTTC	CASSLDGQGKSGYTF
TRBJ1-3	.	14	TRBV6-5	.	TGTGCCAGCAAGACACAGGGCTCTGGAAACACCATATATTTT	CASKTQGSGNTIYF